These 20 T cell receptor beta chains were sequenced from one sample in a study of T cell repertoires in cytomegalovirus infection (dated by TCRdb to 2018 to 2020). TCRdb names Illumina HiSeq 1500 as the instrument used. The public reads were run again by TCRdb, first through fastp at Q25 and then through MiXCR, and only productive beta chains were kept. Each CDR3 protein gets just one entry, which takes the most common genes and DNA from the rows behind it. Across this sample there are some 220,000 distinct CDR3 sequences, with roughly 12% seen only once. 1.6% of the sample lies in the top ten. The sample consisted of PBMCs. These receptors were taken from a human donor in good health (CMV status not recorded). Some clones in this sample may be carry-over from other donors' samples.

Remarks on this clonotype: A much larger clone sits a single nucleotide away, making a read error possible. Without the conserved terminal phenylalanine or tryptophan, this CDR3 likely stems from a read error. This chain uses TRBV7-2 with TRBJ2-7, with 8 nucleotides matching TRBD1. V was pared by 5 bases and J by 3 bases, with 6 bases of the junction left unmatched. Germline V lookup: CDR1 SGHTA, CDR2 FQGNSA. CDR3 length equals 14 residues. The CDR3 sequence is CASSPDRGDYEQYS. In nucleotides, the CDR3 is TGTGCCAGCAGCCCTGACAGGGGAGACTACGAGCAGTACTCC.

This clonotype was seen repeatedly, ten times or more. The chain has TRBV28 and TRBJ2-3; D unclear. The CDR3 runs to 14 residues. CDR1 is MDHEN, CDR2 SYDVKM, per germline. V lost 6 bases to trimming and J lost 4 bases, with 14 bases between them. The CDR3 DNA is TGTGCCAGCAGCTATAGACCTACCTCAGATACGCAGTATTTT. This encodes CASSYRPTSDTQYF. Filled out from reference TRBV28 and TRBJ2-3, the complete variable domain reads DVKVTQSSRYLVKRTGEKVFLECVQDMDHENMFWYRQDPGLGLRLIYFSYDVKMKEKGDIPEGYSVSREKKERFSLILESASTNQTSMYLCASSYRPTSDTQYFGPGTRLTVL.

This clonotype came up many times. V usage is TRBV7-6 and J usage is TRBJ1-1, with D possibly TRBD1 on 5 matching bases. Trimming took off 0 bases at V and 4 bases at J, with 12 bases between the two ends. CDR1 and CDR2 from the germline V gene are SGHVS and FNYEAQ. The CDR3 runs 15 residues. The CDR3 region is CASSLAEGLGTEAFF. CDR3 coding DNA: TGTGCCAGCAGCTTAGCGGAGGGGTTGGGCACTGAAGCTTTCTTT. The entire variable domain, with the rest obtained from reference TRBV7-6 and TRBJ1-1, is as follows: GAGVSQSPRYKVTKRGQDVALRCDPISGHVSLYWYRQALGQGPEFLTYFNYEAQQDKSGLPNDRFSAERPEGSISTLTIQRTEQRDSAMYRCASSLAEGLGTEAFFGQGTRLTVV.

This clonotype has a count of ten or more. The chain is built from TRBV7-2 and TRBJ2-2; 12 bases line up with TRBD2. Germline lookup yields CDR1 SGHTA and CDR2 FQGNSA. V shed 5 bases, J shed 6 bases, and the junction held 4 bases outside the gene matches. The CDR3 contains 15 residues. The CDR3 protein is CASSKTSGRSGELFF. CDR3 coding DNA: TGTGCCAGCAGCAAGACTAGCGGGAGATCCGGGGAGCTGTTTTTT.

In its sample, this clonotype was seen many times. The chain couples TRBV7-2 to TRBJ2-2; D is unresolved. Trimming stripped 5 bases from V and 6 bases from J, with 19 bases between. CDR1 and CDR2 from the germline V gene are SGHTA and FQGNSA. This CDR3 is built from 16 residues. CDR3 in DNA: TGTGCCAGCAGCCCCGGGCCCTACGGAGTGCCCGGGGAGCTGTTTTTT. As protein: CASSPGPYGVPGELFF.

This clonotype has a count of ten or more. The V and J genes are TRBV5-4 and TRBJ2-2, with D uncertain. The germline CDR1 and CDR2 sequences are SGHNT and YYREEE (reference sequence). The V and J ends lost 2 bases and 2 bases respectively, with 7 bases between them. This CDR3 is 14 amino acids long. The CDR3: CASSLVGNTGELFF. In DNA form, the CDR3 reads TGTGCCAGCAGCTTAGTAGGAAACACCGGGGAGCTGTTTTTT.

V gene TRBV20-1 combines with J gene TRBJ1-5; 11 bases are a match to TRBD1. The V segment lost 4 bases and the J segment 3 bases; nucleotides outside the gene matches: 2. The CDR3 runs 14 residues. Germline V lookup: CDR1 DFQATT, CDR2 SNEGSKA (reference sequence). In DNA form, the CDR3 reads TGCAGTGCTATCGGACAGGGGGCCAATCAGCCCCAGCATTTT. It translates to CSAIGQGANQPQHF.

This clonotype showed up just a few times. The chain employs TRBV28 and TRBJ2-7; 9 nucleotides align to TRBD2. The CDR3 has 15 residues. V lost 7 bases and J lost 5; bases outside the gene matches: 12. Germline V gene lookup returns CDR1 MDHEN and CDR2 SYDVKM. Written as DNA, the CDR3 is TGTGCCAGCACCGTAGCGGGAGAGGTCACCCACGAGCAGTACTTC. Translating it yields CASTVAGEVTHEQYF.

Ten or more counts support this clonotype. The chain carries TRBV7-2 and TRBJ1-2; tentative D call: TRBD1 (6 bases). Trimming removed 6 bases from V and 4 bases from J, with 12 bases in between. This CDR3 comprises 13 residues. Germline-derived CDR1 and CDR2 are SGHTA and FQGNSA. The CDR3: CASSPQGSYGYTF. In nucleotides, the CDR3 is TGTGCCAGCAGTCCACAGGGTAGCTATGGCTACACCTTC.

This clonotype was observed at least ten times. The chain uses TRBV7-2 and TRBJ2-7; no firm D call. V dropped 3 bases and J dropped 3 bases, with 15 bases sitting between them. Germline-derived CDR1 and CDR2 are SGHTA and FQGNSA. The CDR3 covers 15 residues. Here the CDR3 reads CASSFGQTNSYEQYF. The CDR3 region has the DNA TGTGCCAGCAGCTTCGGGCAGACAAATAGCTACGAGCAGTACTTC. The variable domain in full, with the rest retrieved from reference TRBV7-2 and TRBJ2-7, is GAGVSQSPSNKVTEKGKDVELRCDPISGHTALYWYRQSLGQGLEFLIYFQGNSAPDKSGLPSDRFSAERTGGSVSTLTIQRTQQEDSAVYLCASSFGQTNSYEQYFGPGTRLTVT.

This clonotype has only a few counts. In DNA, the CDR3 is TGTGCCACCAGCTCAGGGGGCAAGAACACTGAAGCTTTCTTT. Translating gives CATSSGGKNTEAFF. The rearrangement uses TRBV15 and TRBJ1-1; 8 bases align to TRBD1. CDR1 is LNHNV, CDR2 YYDKDF, per germline (reference sequence). Losses at the gene ends were 5 bases for V and 1 base for J; bases not matched to a gene: 3. The CDR3 spans 14 residues.

The sample holds many counts of this clonotype. The genes are TRBV6-5 and TRBJ2-1, with D perhaps TRBD1 (6 bases). Germline-derived CDR1 and CDR2 are MNHEY and SVGAGI. The CDR3 is 19 amino acids. Trimming left V 3 bases short and J 0 bases short, with 21 bases between. The CDR3 bases are TGTGCCAGCAGTTATGGCCTACAGGGTTATGGGATCTCCTACAATGAGCAGTTCTTC. It codes for CASSYGLQGYGISYNEQFF.

The chain couples TRBV19 to TRBJ1-1; D possibly corresponds to TRBD1 (5 bases). The CDR3 contains 15 residues. The ends were cut back, 5 bases at V and 8 bases at J, with 21 bases in the middle. In germline, CDR1 is LNHDA, CDR2 SQIVND (reference sequence). This CDR3 reads CASSLDSEGPGEAFF. The CDR3 DNA is TGTGCCAGTAGTCTCGACTCGGAGGGGCCGGGCGAAGCTTTCTTT. The complete variable domain, with remaining parts taken from reference TRBV19 and TRBJ1-1, reads DGGITQSPKYLFRKEGQNVTLSCEQNLNHDAMYWYRQDPGQGLRLIYYSQIVNDFQKGDIAEGYSVSREKKESFPLTVTSAQKNPTAFYLCASSLDSEGPGEAFFGQGTRLTVV.

Details on this clonotype: This could be a read error, since a much larger clone is one nucleotide away. No conserved phenylalanine or tryptophan is present at the end of the CDR3, so a read error is the likely explanation. The chain combines TRBV5-5 with TRBJ2-2; D not certain. Per the germline V gene, CDR1 is SGHKS and CDR2 is YYEKEE (reference sequence). The V gene lost 1 base and the J gene lost 0 bases, with 7 bases spanning the gap. The CDR3 contains 15 residues. As DNA, the CDR3 is TGTGCCAGCAGCTTGACAGCCGCGAACACCGGGGAGCTGTTTCTT. Translating it yields CASSLTAANTGELFL.

Ten or more counts support this clonotype. The CDR3 nucleotides read TGTGCCAGCAGCCTAAGAGTTGCTGGGGCCAACGTCCTGACTTTC. It translates to CASSLRVAGANVLTF. V and J are TRBV6-2 or TRBV6-3 and TRBJ2-6; no clear D. Germline CDR1 reads MNHEY; CDR2 reads SVGEGT. The V and J ends lost 6 bases and 2 bases respectively, with 11 bases between them. The CDR3 runs 15 residues.

Ten or more counts support this clonotype. The chain combines TRBV11-3 with TRBJ1-1, with D uncertain. Germline V gene lookup returns CDR1 SGHNT and CDR2 YENEEA. V lost 7 bases to trimming and J lost 5 bases, with 14 bases between them. The CDR3 extends over 13 amino acids. The CDR3: CASTLTRATEAFF. The CDR3 nucleotides read TGTGCCAGCACCCTCACGAGAGCAACTGAAGCTTTCTTT.

This clonotype was detected many times. The chain is built from TRBV28 and TRBJ1-5; D not certain. The V and J ends lost 1 base and 6 bases respectively, with 4 bases between them. The CDR3 covers 12 residues. Germline V gene lookup returns CDR1 MDHEN and CDR2 SYDVKM. The CDR3: CASSLLGQPQHF. The CDR3, as DNA: TGTGCCAGCAGTTTATTGGGTCAGCCCCAGCATTTT.

This clonotype was observed at least ten times. Here the CDR3 reads CASSLGTGDNQPQHF. Here the CDR3 DNA reads TGTGCCAGCAGCCTCGGCACAGGGGACAATCAGCCCCAGCATTTT. This sequence joins TRBV7-9 and TRBJ1-5; 7 bases are shared with TRBD1. The V segment lost 5 bases and the J segment 3 bases; nucleotides outside the gene matches: 7. Germline V gene lookup returns CDR1 SEHNR and CDR2 FQNEAQ (reference sequence). CDR3 size: 15 residues.

This chain uses TRBV5-1 with TRBJ1-2; D ambiguous. Germline CDR1 reads SGHRS; CDR2 reads YFSETQ. Between the trimmed V and J ends, which lost 0 bases and 1 base, there was a span of 19 bases. This CDR3 has 18 amino acids. CDR3 nucleotide sequence: TGCGCCAGCAGCTTGGTTTCTAGCGCAGCCAACCTTAACTATGGCTACACCTTC. Translating gives CASSLVSSAANLNYGYTF.

The table lists this clonotype with many counts. This rearrangement joins TRBV7-2 to TRBJ2-5; D tentatively reads TRBD1 or TRBD2 (5 bases each). There are 15 residues in the CDR3. V was pared by 5 bases and J by 1 base, with 14 bases between. Germline V gene data show CDR1 as SGHTA and CDR2 as FQGNSA. The CDR3 reads CASSPARGFQETQYF. The CDR3 nucleotides read TGTGCCAGCAGCCCGGCGAGGGGATTCCAAGAGACCCAGTACTTC.